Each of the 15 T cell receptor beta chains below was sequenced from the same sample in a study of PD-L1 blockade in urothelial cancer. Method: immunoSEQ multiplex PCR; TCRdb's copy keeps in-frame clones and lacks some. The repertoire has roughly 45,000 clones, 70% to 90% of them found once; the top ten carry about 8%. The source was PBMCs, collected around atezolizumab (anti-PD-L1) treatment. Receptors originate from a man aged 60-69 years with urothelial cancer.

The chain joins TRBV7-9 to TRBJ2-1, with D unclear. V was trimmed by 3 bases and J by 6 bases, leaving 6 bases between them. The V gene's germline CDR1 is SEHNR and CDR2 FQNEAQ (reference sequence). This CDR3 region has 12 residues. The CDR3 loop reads CASSFISNEQFF. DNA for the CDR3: TGTGCCAGCAGCTTTATTTCCAATGAGCAGTTCTTC.

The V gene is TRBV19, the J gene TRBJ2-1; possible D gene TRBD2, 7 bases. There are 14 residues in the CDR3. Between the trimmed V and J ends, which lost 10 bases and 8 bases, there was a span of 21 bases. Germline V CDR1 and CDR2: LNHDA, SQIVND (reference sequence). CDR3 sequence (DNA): TGTGCCACCAAAGCGAGGGGGGGCCAGGATGAGCAGTTCTTC. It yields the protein CATKARGGQDEQFF.

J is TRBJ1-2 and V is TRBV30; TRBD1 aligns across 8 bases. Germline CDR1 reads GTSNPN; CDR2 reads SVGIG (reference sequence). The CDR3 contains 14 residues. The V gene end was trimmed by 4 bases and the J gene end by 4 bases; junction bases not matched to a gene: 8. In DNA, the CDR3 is TGTGCCTGGACCCTGACAGGGGCGGGCTATGGCTACACCTTC. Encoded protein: CAWTLTGAGYGYTF.

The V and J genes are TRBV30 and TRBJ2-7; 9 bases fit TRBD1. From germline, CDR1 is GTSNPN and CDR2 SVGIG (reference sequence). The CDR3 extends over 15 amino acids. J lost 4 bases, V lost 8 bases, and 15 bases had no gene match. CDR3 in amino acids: CAANPGTGLLYEQYF. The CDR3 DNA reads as TGTGCCGCGAACCCCGGGACAGGGTTATTGTACGAGCAGTACTTC.

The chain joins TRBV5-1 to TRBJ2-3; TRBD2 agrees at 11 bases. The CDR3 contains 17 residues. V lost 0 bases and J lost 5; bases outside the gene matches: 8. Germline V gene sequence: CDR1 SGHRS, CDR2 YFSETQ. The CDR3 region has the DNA TGCGCCAGCAGCTTGGGGGGACTAGCGGAGTTCGGAGATACGCAGTATTTT. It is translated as CASSLGGLAEFGDTQYF.

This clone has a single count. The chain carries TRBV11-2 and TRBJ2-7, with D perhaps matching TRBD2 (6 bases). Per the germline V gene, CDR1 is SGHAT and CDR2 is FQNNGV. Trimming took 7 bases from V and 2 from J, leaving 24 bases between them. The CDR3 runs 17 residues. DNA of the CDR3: TGTGCCAGCACCATTGGTCGGTCGCGGGGTAAAACCTACGAGCAGTACTTC. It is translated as CASTIGRSRGKTYEQYF.

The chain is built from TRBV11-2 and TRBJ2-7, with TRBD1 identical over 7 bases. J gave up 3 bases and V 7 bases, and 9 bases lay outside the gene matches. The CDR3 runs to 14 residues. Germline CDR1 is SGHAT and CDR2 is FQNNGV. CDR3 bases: TGTGCCAGCAATAACATAGGGACAGACTACGAGCAGTACTTC. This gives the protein CASNNIGTDYEQYF.

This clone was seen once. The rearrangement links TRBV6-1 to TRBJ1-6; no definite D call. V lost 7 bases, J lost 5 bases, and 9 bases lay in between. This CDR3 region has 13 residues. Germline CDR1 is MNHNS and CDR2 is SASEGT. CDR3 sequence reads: CASKPSHNSPLHF. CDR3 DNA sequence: TGTGCCAGCAAGCCTAGTCATAATTCACCCCTCCACTTT.

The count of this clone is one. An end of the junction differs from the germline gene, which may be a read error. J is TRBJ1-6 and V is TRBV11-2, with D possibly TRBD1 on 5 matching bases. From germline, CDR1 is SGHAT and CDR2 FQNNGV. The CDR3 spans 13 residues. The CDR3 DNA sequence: TGTGCCAGCAGCTTAGGGGTGACAGACTCCCAGGCCTTT. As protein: CASSLGVTDSQAF. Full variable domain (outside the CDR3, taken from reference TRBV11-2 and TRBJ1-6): EAGVAQSPRYKIIEKRQSVAFWCNPISGHATLYWYQQILGQGPKLLIQFQNNGVVDDSQLPKDRFSAERLKGVDSTLKIQPAKLEDSAVYLCASSLGVTDSQAFGNGTRLTVT.

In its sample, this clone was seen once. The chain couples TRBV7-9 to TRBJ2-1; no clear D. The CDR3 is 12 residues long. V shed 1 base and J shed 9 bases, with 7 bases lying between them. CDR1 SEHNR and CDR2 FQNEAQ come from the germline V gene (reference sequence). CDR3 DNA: TGTGCCAGCAGCTTAGGCAGCGCTGAGCAGTTCTTC. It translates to CASSLGSAEQFF.

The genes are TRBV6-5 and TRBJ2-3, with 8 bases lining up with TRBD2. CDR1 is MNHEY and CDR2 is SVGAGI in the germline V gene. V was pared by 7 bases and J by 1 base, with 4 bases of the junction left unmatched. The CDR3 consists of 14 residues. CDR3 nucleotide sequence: TGTGCCAGCAACGCGGGGGGCCGCACAGATACGCAGTATTTT. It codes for CASNAGGRTDTQYF.

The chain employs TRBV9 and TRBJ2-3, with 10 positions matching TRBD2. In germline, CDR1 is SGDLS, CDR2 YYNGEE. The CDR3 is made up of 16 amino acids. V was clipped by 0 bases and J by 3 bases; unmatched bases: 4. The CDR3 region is CASSVGASGGTDTQYF. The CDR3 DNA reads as TGTGCCAGCAGCGTAGGAGCTAGCGGGGGAACAGATACGCAGTATTTT.

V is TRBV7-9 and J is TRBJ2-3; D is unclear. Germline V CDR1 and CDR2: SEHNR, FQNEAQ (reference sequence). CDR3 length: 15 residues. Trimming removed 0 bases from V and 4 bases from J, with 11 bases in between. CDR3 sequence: CASSLAGSVSDTQYF. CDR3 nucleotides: TGTGCCAGCAGCTTAGCGGGCTCAGTCTCAGATACGCAGTATTTT.

For the CDR3, the DNA is TGTGCCAGCAGTTTAATCAGGGCCACTGAAGCTTTCTTT. It is translated as CASSLIRATEAFF. This chain uses TRBV27 with TRBJ1-1, with a weak D call TRBD1 (5 bases). Germline assignment: CDR1 MNHEY and CDR2 SMNVEV (reference sequence). The CDR3 has 13 residues. Trimming took 2 bases from V and 4 from J, leaving 8 bases between them.

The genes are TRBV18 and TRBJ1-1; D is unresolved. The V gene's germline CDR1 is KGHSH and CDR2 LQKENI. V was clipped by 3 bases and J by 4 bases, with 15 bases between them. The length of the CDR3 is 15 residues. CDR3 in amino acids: CASSPPLGEGTEAFF. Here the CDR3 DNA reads TGTGCCAGCTCACCTCCGTTGGGTGAGGGCACTGAAGCTTTCTTT.